Following are 23 T cell receptor beta chains from one sample sequenced in a study of shared clonotypes between healthy human individuals. The repertoire was sequenced with immunoSEQ multiplex PCR; TCRdb's copy has only in-frame clones and lacks some. The sample lists under 2.5 million clones; around 93% were seen once. The sample consisted of naive CD4+ T cells from PBMCs. Documented subset: CD45RA+ positively selected. All receptors come from a man between 18 and 35 years old in good health. Some clones in this sample may be carry-over from other donors' samples.

The chain employs TRBV9 and TRBJ2-7; perhaps TRBD2 as D (6 bases). Germline V gives CDR1 SGDLS, CDR2 YYNGEE. This CDR3 spans 14 amino acids. The V and J ends lost 2 bases and 0 bases respectively, with 9 bases between them. This chain's CDR3 is CASSVSGISYEQYF. The DNA for the CDR3 is TGTGCCAGCAGCGTTAGCGGTATCTCCTACGAGCAGTACTTC. The full variable domain, in which reference TRBV9 and TRBJ2-7 provide the parts outside the CDR3, is DSGVTQTPKHLITATGQRVTLRCSPRSGDLSVYWYQQSLDQGLQFLIQYYNGEERAKGNILERFSAQQFPDLHSELNLSSLELGDSALYFCASSVSGISYEQYFGPGTRLTVT.

V and J are TRBV6-1 and TRBJ2-3; D is unresolved. The length of the CDR3 is 14 residues. V lost 7 bases, J lost 2 bases, and 13 bases lay in between. Germline loops: CDR1 MNHNS, CDR2 SASEGT. The CDR3 protein is CASKGDLYTDTQYF. The DNA of the CDR3 is TGTGCCAGCAAAGGAGACTTATACACAGATACGCAGTATTTT.

The rearrangement uses TRBV28 and TRBJ2-1; 8 bases line up with TRBD1. CDR3 size: 14 residues. The germline CDR1 and CDR2 sequences are MDHEN and SYDVKM. V was pared by 5 bases and J by 6 bases, with 6 bases of the junction left unmatched. CDR3: CASSGPGQVNEQFF. CDR3 in DNA: TGTGCCAGCAGTGGGCCGGGACAGGTCAATGAGCAGTTCTTC.

The V call is TRBV7-6, the J call TRBJ2-6; D might be TRBD1 (5 bases). Germline assignment: CDR1 SGHVS and CDR2 FNYEAQ. The germline V and J ends were trimmed by 4 bases and 4 bases, with 8 bases remaining between them. This CDR3 has 14 residues. The CDR3 reads CASSSRVGANVLTF. In DNA, the CDR3 is TGTGCCAGCAGCTCCAGGGTGGGGGCCAACGTCCTGACTTTC.

The chain joins TRBV5-8 to TRBJ2-3; the D gene is possibly TRBD1 (5 bases). Germline CDR1 is SGHTS and CDR2 is YDEGEE. V shed 0 bases and J shed 3 bases, with 11 bases lying between them. CDR3 length: 15 amino acids. The CDR3 spells CASSLGQGRTDTQYF. The CDR3 DNA reads TGTGCCAGCAGCTTGGGGCAGGGAAGAACAGATACGCAGTATTTT.

This rearrangement joins TRBV18 to TRBJ1-6; D ambiguous. The CDR3 spans 14 residues. Germline assignment: CDR1 KGHSH and CDR2 LQKENI. V was pared by 4 bases and J by 10 bases, with 14 bases between. In DNA, the CDR3 is TGTGCCAGCTCACAGGACGGCGCACGGTCACCCCTCCACTTT. It is translated as CASSQDGARSPLHF.

V is TRBV29-1 and J is TRBJ2-1, with 9 bases matching TRBD2. CDR3 length: 18 amino acids. Germline V gives CDR1 SQVTM, CDR2 ANQGSEA. The V and J ends lost 3 bases and 0 bases, in that order; junction bases with no gene match: 12. The DNA for the CDR3 is TGCAGCGTTGATGGAGCGGGAGGCCCAAACCCCTCCTACAATGAGCAGTTCTTC. The encoded protein is CSVDGAGGPNPSYNEQFF.

The chain recombines TRBV29-1 with TRBJ1-1; no firm D call. CDR1 SQVTM and CDR2 ANQGSEA come from the germline V gene. Trimming took off 5 bases at V and 10 bases at J, with 14 bases between the two ends. The CDR3 is made up of 11 amino acids. CDR3: CSVSSERAAFF. Written as DNA, the CDR3 is TGCAGCGTTAGTAGCGAGCGGGCAGCTTTCTTT.

This chain joins TRBV5-1 and TRBJ2-7; D is unclear. The CDR3 has 15 amino acids. Between the trimmed V and J ends, which lost 0 bases and 1 base, there was a span of 11 bases. Per germline, CDR1 SGHRS and CDR2 YFSETQ. The DNA for the CDR3 is TGCGCCAGCAGCTTGGTGGGGTCGGTGTCCTACGAGCAGTACTTC. Amino acid sequence: CASSLVGSVSYEQYF.

The sample holds one count of this clone. The CDR3, as DNA: TGTGCCAGCAGTGACCGGGTCGACTATGGCTACACCTTC. As protein: CASSDRVDYGYTF. The genes are TRBV6-6 and TRBJ1-2; no clear D gene. The V end was cut by 5 bases, the J end by 3 bases, with 10 bases between. The CDR3 totals 13 residues. Germline V gives CDR1 MNHNY, CDR2 SVGAGI (reference sequence).

J is TRBJ2-6 and V is TRBV5-1, with 7 bases that match TRBD2. The V gene end was trimmed by 1 base and the J gene end by 1 base; junction bases not matched to a gene: 8. The germline V gene has CDR1 SGHRS and CDR2 YFSETQ. The CDR3 runs to 18 residues. The CDR3 spells CASSLSTGGGSGANVLTF. The CDR3 DNA sequence: TGCGCCAGCAGCTTGTCTACGGGAGGAGGGTCTGGGGCCAACGTCCTGACTTTC.

The rearrangement links TRBV6-1 to TRBJ2-7, with 8 bases that match TRBD1. Germline V gene sequence: CDR1 MNHNS, CDR2 SASEGT. The CDR3 loop spans 14 amino acids. After removal of 9 bases from V and 1 base from J, the junction contained 8 bases not matched to a gene. In nucleotides, the CDR3 is TGTGCCAGTCGACCGACAGGGGCATCCTACGAGCAGTACTTC. Translating it yields CASRPTGASYEQYF.

This chain uses TRBV10-3 with TRBJ2-3; 7 bases are shared with TRBD2. This CDR3 region has 12 residues. Per the germline V gene, CDR1 is ENHRY and CDR2 is SYGVKD. Unmatched junction bases numbered 12, after V lost 6 bases and J lost 15 bases. The CDR3 coding sequence is TGTGCCATCAGAGGGGACCGGGACTACTCCTATTTT. Protein product: CAIRGDRDYSYF.

This chain uses TRBV9 with TRBJ2-6, with 8 bases identical to TRBD2. The CDR3 extends over 17 amino acids. Trimming took 4 bases from V and 4 from J; bases not matched to a gene: 10. CDR1 and CDR2 from the germline V gene are SGDLS and YYNGEE. CDR3 loop: CASSPRGGAAGANVLTF. The CDR3 region has the DNA TGTGCCAGCAGCCCCCGGGGGGGGGCGGCCGGGGCCAACGTCCTGACTTTC. Drawing the rest from reference TRBV9 and TRBJ2-6, the complete variable domain is DSGVTQTPKHLITATGQRVTLRCSPRSGDLSVYWYQQSLDQGLQFLIQYYNGEERAKGNILERFSAQQFPDLHSELNLSSLELGDSALYFCASSPRGGAAGANVLTFGAGSRLTVL.

This chain joins TRBV28 and TRBJ2-3; 9 bases are shared with TRBD2. V lost 4 bases to trimming and J lost 9 bases; unmatched junction nucleotides: 17. Looked up from germline, CDR1 is MDHEN and CDR2 is SYDVKM. This CDR3 is built from 17 residues. The chain's CDR3 is CASSSGGLTSGILTQYF. Written as DNA, the CDR3 is TGTGCCAGCAGTTCAGGGGGATTGACTAGCGGAATTCTGACGCAGTATTTT.

The V gene is TRBV19, the J gene TRBJ1-3; D unclear. Germline loops: CDR1 LNHDA, CDR2 SQIVND (reference sequence). The CDR3 length is 11 residues. V was cut by 7 bases and J by 1 base, with 2 bases left in between. CDR3 nucleotide sequence: TGTGCCAGTAATTCTGGAAACACCATATATTTT. Translation: CASNSGNTIYF.

V gene TRBV7-9 combines with J gene TRBJ2-6; 16 nucleotides agree with TRBD2. The V segment lost 6 bases and the J segment 4 bases; nucleotides outside the gene matches: 3. The CDR3 length is 17 residues. Germline CDR1 is SEHNR and CDR2 is FQNEAQ (reference sequence). The DNA for the CDR3 is TGTGCCAGCAGGGGACTAGCGGGAGGGCCGGGGGCCAACGTCCTGACTTTC. It specifies CASRGLAGGPGANVLTF.

A note on this clone: Other DNA sequences in this sample translate to the same CDR3. This chain uses TRBV5-1 with TRBJ2-7; D is uncertain. The germline CDR1 and CDR2 sequences are SGHRS and YFSETQ. This CDR3 region has 11 residues. The ends were cut back, 4 bases at V and 2 bases at J, with 4 bases in the middle. This chain's CDR3 is CASSSTYEQYF. Written as DNA, the CDR3 is TGCGCCAGCAGCAGCACCTACGAGCAGTACTTC.

Comment on this clone: The same CDR3 also results from other DNA sequences found in this sample. The genes are TRBV7-3 and TRBJ2-2; D ambiguous. The CDR3 is 12 residues long. V was shortened by 6 bases and J by 6 bases, with 8 bases between the two germline ends. Germline V CDR1 and CDR2: SGHTA, FQGTGA. CDR3 nucleotide sequence: TGTGCCAGCAGTCCAGGCCCCGGGGAGCTGTTTTTT. Its protein is CASSPGPGELFF.

Turning to this clone: The sample has other DNA sequences that encode this CDR3 too. V and J are TRBV18 and TRBJ2-5; weak D call: TRBD2 (6 bases). V was shortened by 6 bases and J by 4 bases, with 9 bases between the two germline ends. This CDR3 is 12 amino acids long. CDR1 is KGHSH and CDR2 is LQKENI in the germline V gene. CDR3 sequence (DNA): TGTGCCAGCTCCCCCGGGGGAGAGACCCAGTACTTC. Its translation is CASSPGGETQYF.

In this sample, this clone turned up once. The chain has TRBV19 and TRBJ1-2; possibly TRBD1 for D (6 bases). Trimming removed 5 bases from V and 2 bases from J, with 21 bases in between. The CDR3 runs to 17 residues. Germline V gene sequence: CDR1 LNHDA, CDR2 SQIVND (reference sequence). The CDR3 region is CASSVDSPRSRNYGYTF. The CDR3 DNA follows: TGTGCCAGTAGTGTGGACAGCCCTAGGTCTCGAAACTATGGCTACACCTTC.

The chain recombines TRBV7-9 with TRBJ1-1; D ambiguous. The V and J ends lost 6 bases and 11 bases respectively, with 10 bases between them. CDR1 SEHNR and CDR2 FQNEAQ come from the germline V gene (reference sequence). This CDR3 is built from 10 residues. For the CDR3, the DNA is TGTGCCAGCAGTCTACTGGGTGCTTTCTTT. Translating it yields CASSLLGAFF.

This chain uses TRBV5-1 with TRBJ2-3; TRBD1 agrees at 8 bases. This CDR3 contains 15 residues. Trimming took 2 bases from V and 5 from J; bases not matched to a gene: 7. Germline V gene sequence: CDR1 SGHRS, CDR2 YFSETQ. CDR3 in DNA: TGCGCCAGCAGCTTTGTTACCGGGACAGGAGATACGCAGTATTTT. Its protein product is CASSFVTGTGDTQYF.